One and the same sample provided the 14 T cell receptor beta chains below, sequenced in a study of blood T cell repertoires in COVID-19. The method was immunoSEQ multiplex PCR; TCRdb's version includes in-frame clones alone and lacks a portion of them. The sample shows some 100,000 clones, 80% to 90% of them seen only once. Sequencing was performed on peripheral blood. The source is a woman between 65 and 79 years old with acute or convalescent COVID-19.

CDR3 coding DNA: TGTGCCACTGAGGGGGCCTACACAGATACGCAGTATTTT. Amino acids: CATEGAYTDTQYF. The chain uses TRBV24-1 and TRBJ2-3; TRBD1 matches at 7 bases. This CDR3 is built from 13 residues. Trimming cost V 10 bases and J 2 bases; bases outside gene matches: 5. In germline, CDR1 is KGHDR, CDR2 SFDVKD.

This clone was seen just once. This chain links TRBV5-6 with TRBJ1-6; D not resolved. From germline, CDR1 is SGHDT and CDR2 YYEEEE. With 0 bases removed from V and 9 bases from J, the gap between germline ends came to 13 bases. The CDR3 spans 15 residues. Here the CDR3 reads CASSLVRDITSPLHF. The CDR3, as DNA: TGTGCCAGCAGCTTGGTTCGCGATATTACTTCACCCCTCCACTTT.

This clone was detected only a few times. This chain uses TRBV29-1 with TRBJ1-1, with D unclear. The length of the CDR3 is 13 residues. The V gene's germline CDR1 is SQVTM and CDR2 ANQGSEA. Trimming removed 6 bases from V and 0 bases from J, with 11 bases in between. The CDR3 DNA sequence: TGCAGCGTCGAAACGGTGCTGAACACTGAAGCTTTCTTT. Residues: CSVETVLNTEAFF.

The V and J genes are TRBV28 and TRBJ2-1; TRBD2 matches 8 bases. CDR3 length equals 16 residues. With V trimmed by 4 bases and J by 0 bases, 5 bases remained unmatched. Germline CDR1 reads MDHEN; CDR2 reads SYDVKM. CDR3 region: CASSSLAADSYNEQFF. CDR3 sequence (DNA): TGTGCCAGCAGTTCACTAGCGGCGGACTCCTACAATGAGCAGTTCTTC.

This clone was picked up one time. The chain links TRBV28 to TRBJ2-1; D is unresolved. The germline V gene has CDR1 MDHEN and CDR2 SYDVKM. Trimming removed 5 bases from V and 5 bases from J, with 4 bases in between. This CDR3 has 11 residues. The CDR3 loop reads CASSLNNEQFF. For the CDR3, the DNA is TGTGCCAGCAGTCTAAACAATGAGCAGTTCTTC. The whole variable domain, filled in from reference TRBV28 and TRBJ2-1, reads DVKVTQSSRYLVKRTGEKVFLECVQDMDHENMFWYRQDPGLGLRLIYFSYDVKMKEKGDIPEGYSVSREKKERFSLILESASTNQTSMYLCASSLNNEQFFGPGTRLTVL.

The chain is built from TRBV19 and TRBJ2-1; 7 nucleotides line up with TRBD1. CDR1 and CDR2 from the germline V gene are LNHDA and SQIVND (reference sequence). Trimming cost V 5 bases and J 0 bases; bases outside gene matches: 4. This CDR3 has 15 amino acids. This CDR3 reads CASSLQGFSYNEQFF. In DNA form, the CDR3 reads TGTGCCAGTAGTTTACAGGGGTTCTCCTACAATGAGCAGTTCTTC.

The chain recombines TRBV28 with TRBJ1-3, with D possibly being TRBD1 (5 bases). CDR1 is MDHEN and CDR2 is SYDVKM in the germline V gene. The CDR3 consists of 15 residues. V was shortened by 3 bases and J by 3 bases, with 12 bases between the two germline ends. CDR3 coding DNA: TGTGCCAGCAGTTTTGCCAGGGTGGGTGGAAACACCATATATTTT. It specifies CASSFARVGGNTIYF.

The chain joins TRBV20-1 to TRBJ1-5; 8 bases are shared with TRBD1. The CDR3 extends over 16 amino acids. V lost 3 bases, J lost 9 bases, and 16 bases stayed unmatched. Germline V gene sequence: CDR1 DFQATT, CDR2 SNEGSKA (reference sequence). CDR3 nucleotides: TGCAGTGCTAGTGACACCGGGACAGGAAGCTGGGGGCCCCAGCATTTT. Translated: CSASDTGTGSWGPQHF.

The chain has TRBV4-1 and TRBJ2-7; the D gene is possibly TRBD2 (6 bases). Trimming left V 4 bases short and J 4 bases short, with 17 bases between. CDR3 length: 15 residues. Germline V gene data show CDR1 as MGHRA and CDR2 as YSYEKL. The CDR3 DNA sequence: TGCGCCAGCAGCCCGTTGGGGGGTAATAGGTACGAGCAGTACTTC. Protein sequence: CASSPLGGNRYEQYF.

The sample holds a few counts of this clone. The gene calls are TRBV7-6 and TRBJ1-3; the D is unclear. Germline CDR1 is SGHVS and CDR2 is FNYEAQ. The CDR3 is 16 residues long. Trimming shortened V by 1 base and J by 4 bases, and 14 bases separated the two germline ends. CDR3 coding DNA: TGTGCCAGCAGCTTAGACGGAGCCTCCGGAGGAAACACCATATATTTT. Its protein product is CASSLDGASGGNTIYF.

The gene calls are TRBV5-1 and TRBJ2-7; the match to TRBD1 covers 9 bases. The germline V gene encodes CDR1 SGHRS and CDR2 YFSETQ. V shed 2 bases and J 0 bases; nucleotides not matched to a gene: 9. This CDR3 region has 17 residues. The CDR3 loop reads CASSLSPTGGSSYEQYF. The CDR3 DNA follows: TGCGCCAGCAGCTTATCCCCGACAGGGGGGAGCTCCTACGAGCAGTACTTC. Complete variable domain (other parts from reference TRBV5-1 and TRBJ2-7): KAGVTQTPRYLIKTRGQQVTLSCSPISGHRSVSWYQQTPGQGLQFLFEYFSETQRNKGNFPGRFSGRQFSNSRSEMNVSTLELGDSALYLCASSLSPTGGSSYEQYFGPGTRLTVT.

The chain employs TRBV4-2 and TRBJ2-3; D is possibly TRBD2 (6 bases). Trimming removed 0 bases at V and 6 bases at J, with 16 bases between. The CDR3 extends over 16 amino acids. CDR1 is LGHNA and CDR2 is YNFKEQ in the germline V gene. Here the CDR3 reads CASSQDSGSGGDTQYF. The CDR3 nucleotides read TGTGCCAGCAGCCAAGATTCCGGGAGTGGGGGGGATACGCAGTATTTT.

V gene TRBV6-2 or TRBV6-3 combines with J gene TRBJ1-2, with 8 bases lining up with TRBD1. The J segment lost 5 bases and the V segment lost 5 bases, leaving 19 bases of the junction unmatched. CDR3 length: 18 residues. Germline V gives CDR1 MNHEY, CDR2 SVGEGT. Written as DNA, the CDR3 is TGTGCCAGCAGTCGCCAGGGGGCTTCAAGTGGAGTCATTTATGGCTACACCTTC. Its protein product is CASSRQGASSGVIYGYTF.

The genes are TRBV15 and TRBJ2-5; D possibly corresponds to TRBD2 (6 bases). Deletions cut 5 bases from V and 5 bases from J, with 15 bases between. The CDR3 has 14 residues. CDR1 and CDR2 from the germline V gene are LNHNV and YYDKDF (reference sequence). CDR3 amino acids: CATSRGGGDETQYF. The DNA of the CDR3 is TGTGCCACCAGCCGAGGTGGCGGGGACGAGACCCAGTACTTC.